The clone carrying this TCR beta chain was counted between two and nine times. Breast cancer patients provided tissue from their axillary draining lymph nodes. The sample comes from a study of breast tumors, draining lymph nodes, adjacent tissues. TCRdb called the multiplex PCR reads again in MiXCR, with one record for every CDR3 protein. The sample comprises about 100,000 distinct CDR3 sequences, 20% to 25% of which are singletons, and less than 1.5% rests with the top ten. This TCR derives from a female donor with breast cancer. Some clones in this sample may be carry-over from other donors' samples. The sequenced sample consisted of axillary lymph node tissue.

CDR3 in DNA: TGTGCCAGCAGCCCTGGGGGGATCAGGGGAAACACCGGGGAGCTGTTTTTT. This translates into CASSPGGIRGNTGELFF. The chain links TRBV5-6 to TRBJ2-2, with D perhaps being TRBD1 or TRBD2 (6 bases each). V gave up 4 bases and J gave up 2 bases, with 18 bases separating them. CDR1 is SGHDT, CDR2 YYEEEE, per germline. The CDR3 covers 17 residues. The full variable domain, its missing parts supplied by reference TRBV5-6 and TRBJ2-2, is DAGVTQSPTHLIKTRGQQVTLRCSPKSGHDTVSWYQQALGQGPQFIFQYYEEEERQRGNFPDRFSGHQFPNYSSELNVNALLLGDSALYLCASSPGGIRGNTGELFFGEGSRLTVL.